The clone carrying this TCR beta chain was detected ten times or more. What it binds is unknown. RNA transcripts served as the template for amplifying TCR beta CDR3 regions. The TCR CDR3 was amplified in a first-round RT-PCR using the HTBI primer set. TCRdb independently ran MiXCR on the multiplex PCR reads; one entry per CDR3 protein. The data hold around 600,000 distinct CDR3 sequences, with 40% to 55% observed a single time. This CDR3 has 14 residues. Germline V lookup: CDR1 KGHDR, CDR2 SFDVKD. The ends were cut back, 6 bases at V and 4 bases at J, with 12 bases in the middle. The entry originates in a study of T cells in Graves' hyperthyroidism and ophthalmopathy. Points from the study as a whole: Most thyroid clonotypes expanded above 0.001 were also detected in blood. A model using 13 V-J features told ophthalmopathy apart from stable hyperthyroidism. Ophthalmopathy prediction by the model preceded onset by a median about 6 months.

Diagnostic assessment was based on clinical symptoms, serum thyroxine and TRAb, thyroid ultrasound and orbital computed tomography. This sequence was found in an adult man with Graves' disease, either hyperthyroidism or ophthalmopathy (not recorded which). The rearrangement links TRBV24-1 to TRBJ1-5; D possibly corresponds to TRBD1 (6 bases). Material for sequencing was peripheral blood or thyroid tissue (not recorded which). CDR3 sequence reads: CATSQPGANQPQHF. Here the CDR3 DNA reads TGTGCCACCAGTCAGCCAGGGGCAAATCAGCCCCAGCATTTT.